This T cell receptor beta chain was recorded in a study of shared clonotypes between healthy human individuals. Study-wide results and caveats: Sequencing depth was a factor that was expected to affect clonotype sharing among donors. Sampling involved blood alone; tissue repertoires likely differ.

This clone is a singleton in its sample. Its antigen is not known. A read error likely explains this, since a far larger clone differs by one base. Other DNA sequences of this sample code for an identical CDR3. CDR3 length: 14 amino acids. The V gene's germline CDR1 is MNHEY and CDR2 SMNVEV (reference sequence). Assay: immunoSEQ multiplex PCR; the TCRdb copy retains only in-frame clones and omits some. Of approximately 470,000 clones listed, approximately 81% are singletons. This rearrangement joins TRBV27 to TRBJ1-3; 7 bases are shared with TRBD1. The source of this sequence is a woman in her forties in good health. Some clones in this sample may be carry-over from other donors' samples. The sequenced sample consisted of PBMCs. Here the CDR3 reads CASSRTGIGNTIYF. The DNA of the CDR3 is TGCGCCAGCAGTCGGACAGGCATTGGAAACACCATATATTTT.